These 21 T cell receptor beta chains share one sample of origin, sequenced in a study of cytomegalovirus exposure and HLA in healthy donors. PCR used 60 Vbeta primers and 13 Jbeta primers. Produced via immunoSEQ multiplex PCR; TCRdb's table is partial and in-frame only. The sample data list about 130,000 clones. Source material: PBMCs. These receptors were obtained from a woman in her thirties or forties in good health and CMV-seronegative.

This rearrangement joins TRBV4-3 to TRBJ2-1, with TRBD1 matching over 7 bases. The V gene end was trimmed by 2 bases and the J gene end by 8 bases; junction bases not matched to a gene: 3. Looked up from germline, CDR1 is LGHNA and CDR2 is YSLEER. This CDR3 spans 13 amino acids. The CDR3 loop reads CASSQFQGDEQFF. The DNA of the CDR3 is TGCGCCAGCAGCCAATTCCAGGGGGATGAGCAGTTCTTC.

The V and J genes are TRBV6-5 and TRBJ2-2; 8 bases are shared with TRBD1. Germline V gives CDR1 MNHEY, CDR2 SVGAGI. Trimming took 7 bases from V and 4 from J; bases not matched to a gene: 5. The CDR3 has 14 residues. The CDR3 DNA reads TGTGCCAGCATGGACAGGGCGGGCACCGGGGAGCTGTTTTTT. Residues: CASMDRAGTGELFF.

The DNA for the CDR3 is TGCGCCAGCAGCCAAGATGTCCAGGGGGCATTCGGTGGCTACACCTTC. As protein: CASSQDVQGAFGGYTF. The chain is built from TRBV4-3 and TRBJ1-2, with 8 nucleotides matching TRBD1. CDR3 length: 16 amino acids. The trim removed 0 bases at V and 7 bases at J, leaving 10 bases unmatched. Per the germline V gene, CDR1 is LGHNA and CDR2 is YSLEER.

The CDR3 region is CASQGGGRETQYF. CDR3 DNA: TGTGCCAGCCAAGGCGGGGGGAGAGAGACCCAGTACTTC. The rearrangement joins TRBV6-6 to TRBJ2-5; 8 positions match TRBD2. In germline, CDR1 is MNHNY, CDR2 SVGAGI (reference sequence). The V segment lost 8 bases and the J segment 4 bases; nucleotides outside the gene matches: 6. The CDR3 totals 13 residues.

The J gene is TRBJ2-7, the V gene TRBV7-6, with D perhaps matching TRBD2 (6 bases). This CDR3 spans 13 amino acids. Looked up from germline, CDR1 is SGHVS and CDR2 is FNYEAQ. V lost 0 bases to trimming and J lost 4 bases, with 7 bases between them. The CDR3, as DNA: TGTGCCAGCAGCTTAGCCCGGGAGTACGAGCAGTACTTC. It codes for CASSLAREYEQYF. The variable domain in full, completed from reference TRBV7-6 and TRBJ2-7, reads GAGVSQSPRYKVTKRGQDVALRCDPISGHVSLYWYRQALGQGPEFLTYFNYEAQQDKSGLPNDRFSAERPEGSISTLTIQRTEQRDSAMYRCASSLAREYEQYFGPGTRLTVT.

V usage is TRBV28 and J usage is TRBJ1-5, with D possibly being TRBD1 (5 bases). V was trimmed by 6 bases and J by 0 bases, leaving 12 bases between them. CDR1 is MDHEN, CDR2 SYDVKM, per germline. CDR3 length: 15 amino acids. The CDR3 here is CASRLRGNSNQPQHF. CDR3 nucleotides: TGTGCCAGCAGATTGCGGGGGAATAGCAATCAGCCCCAGCATTTT.

V usage is TRBV7-9 and J usage is TRBJ1-2; the match to TRBD1 covers 9 bases. This CDR3 comprises 14 residues. The J segment lost 7 bases and the V segment lost 5 bases, leaving 8 bases of the junction unmatched. Germline V gene sequence: CDR1 SEHNR, CDR2 FQNEAQ (reference sequence). The CDR3 loop is CASSREDRGTGYTF. CDR3 coding DNA: TGTGCCAGCAGCCGAGAAGACAGGGGGACTGGCTACACCTTC.

The chain links TRBV4-3 to TRBJ2-1; 8 bases align to TRBD2. Germline V gene sequence: CDR1 LGHNA, CDR2 YSLEER. The CDR3 runs 16 residues. V shed 0 bases, J shed 7 bases, and the junction held 8 bases outside the gene matches. This CDR3 reads CASSQERAGAGNEQFF. CDR3 in DNA: TGCGCCAGCAGCCAAGAACGAGCGGGGGCGGGAAATGAGCAGTTCTTC.

The gene calls are TRBV4-3 and TRBJ1-1, with unresolved D. Trimming removed 0 bases from V and 8 bases from J, with 16 bases in between. Per germline, CDR1 LGHNA and CDR2 YSLEER. This CDR3 has 15 residues. CDR3 loop: CASSQDRQAPREAFF. The CDR3 nucleotides are TGCGCCAGCAGCCAAGATCGGCAGGCCCCAAGGGAAGCTTTCTTT.

The chain has TRBV7-9 and TRBJ1-2, with 7 bases matching TRBD1. The CDR3 covers 15 residues. V gave up 5 bases and J gave up 1 base; unmatched junction bases: 7. Germline CDR1 reads SEHNR; CDR2 reads FQNEAQ (reference sequence). The CDR3 DNA follows: TGTGCCAGCAGCACCGGACAGGCGATTAACTATGGCTACACCTTC. Its protein is CASSTGQAINYGYTF. The full variable domain, its missing parts supplied by reference TRBV7-9 and TRBJ1-2, is DTGVSQNPRHKITKRGQNVTFRCDPISEHNRLYWYRQTLGQGPEFLTYFQNEAQLEKSRLLSDRFSAERPKGSFSTLEIQRTEQGDSAMYLCASSTGQAINYGYTFGSGTRLTVV.

The rearrangement uses TRBV15 and TRBJ2-5; 7 bases fit TRBD1. V lost 8 bases and J lost 3; bases outside the gene matches: 12. Germline loops: CDR1 LNHNV, CDR2 YYDKDF (reference sequence). The length of the CDR3 is 15 residues. The CDR3, as DNA: TGTGCCACCGGTCTCCGAGGGGGCGGAAAAGAGACCCAGTACTTC. Translation: CATGLRGGGKETQYF.

This rearrangement joins TRBV5-1 to TRBJ2-2; D may be TRBD1 (7 bases). Germline V CDR1 and CDR2: SGHRS, YFSETQ. Trimming took 0 bases from V and 1 from J, leaving 16 bases between them. The CDR3 length is 18 residues. In DNA form, the CDR3 reads TGCGCCAGCAGCTTGGCCGGCAGGGGGGCCCTGAACACCGGGGAGCTGTTTTTT. Translation gives CASSLAGRGALNTGELFF.

V is TRBV7-3 and J is TRBJ2-5; TRBD1 matches 7 bases. The CDR3 contains 14 residues. With V trimmed by 3 bases and J by 3 bases, 4 bases remained unmatched. CDR1 is SGHTA and CDR2 is FQGTGA in the germline V gene. The CDR3: CASSLTGREETQYF. The CDR3 DNA reads as TGTGCCAGCAGCTTGACAGGGCGGGAAGAGACCCAGTACTTC.

The chain carries TRBV28 and TRBJ2-5; D is ambiguous. CDR3 size: 13 residues. V lost 5 bases and J 7 bases, leaving 14 bases between the germline ends. Germline V lookup: CDR1 MDHEN, CDR2 SYDVKM. CDR3 sequence (DNA): TGTGCCAGCAGTCCCCCCCCGAGAGGGACCCAGTACTTC. It yields the protein CASSPPPRGTQYF.

CDR3 sequence: CASGGSTGELFF. CDR3 DNA sequence: TGCGCCAGCGGGGGGAGCACCGGGGAGCTGTTTTTT. J is TRBJ2-2 and V is TRBV4-1, with D possibly being TRBD2 (6 bases). V lost 8 bases to trimming and J lost 4 bases, with 8 bases between them. This CDR3 spans 12 amino acids. Germline CDR1 reads MGHRA; CDR2 reads YSYEKL.

The chain links TRBV6-5 to TRBJ1-6; TRBD1 is a possible D gene (5 bases). V lost 0 bases and J lost 6, with 9 bases in between. This CDR3 has 15 residues. The germline V gene has CDR1 MNHEY and CDR2 SVGAGI. The CDR3 DNA is TGTGCCAGCAGTTACTCTGGGGCAGTTAATTCACCCCTCCACTTT. This codes for CASSYSGAVNSPLHF.

The V gene is TRBV2, the J gene TRBJ2-2; TRBD1 agrees at 8 bases. CDR1 and CDR2 (germline): SNHLY, FYNNEI. There are 13 residues in the CDR3. V dropped 6 bases and J dropped 4; count of bases not matched to a gene: 1. The CDR3 spells CASRQGGTGELFF. CDR3 DNA: TGTGCCAGCAGACAGGGGGGCACCGGGGAGCTGTTTTTT.

The chain uses TRBV13 and TRBJ1-6; TRBD1 matches at 7 bases. CDR3 length: 17 residues. Trimming cost V 5 bases and J 4 bases; bases outside gene matches: 11. Germline V gene data show CDR1 as PRHDT and CDR2 as FYEKMQ (reference sequence). The CDR3 here is CASSGRGLGQYNSPLHF. The CDR3 DNA follows: TGTGCCAGCAGCGGAAGGGGGCTTGGACAGTATAATTCACCCCTCCACTTT.

V gene TRBV6-9 combines with J gene TRBJ2-5, with 11 bases identical to TRBD2. The germline V gene has CDR1 MNHGY and CDR2 SVAAGI. The CDR3 has 17 residues. V was pared by 5 bases and J by 5 bases, with 13 bases of the junction left unmatched. CDR3 sequence: CASSPTSGGDPRETQYF. The CDR3 region has the DNA TGTGCCAGCAGTCCAACTAGCGGGGGCGATCCTCGGGAGACCCAGTACTTC.

The CDR3 is CASSWTAFNQPQHF. CDR3 nucleotide sequence: TGTGCCAGCAGTTGGACAGCCTTCAATCAGCCCCAGCATTTT. The chain couples TRBV28 to TRBJ1-5; perhaps TRBD1 as D (6 bases). In germline, CDR1 is MDHEN, CDR2 SYDVKM. The CDR3 runs 14 residues. Trimming left V 4 bases short and J 3 bases short, with 10 bases between.

V usage is TRBV11-2 and J usage is TRBJ2-6; D not certain. The CDR3 is 16 amino acids. Germline V lookup: CDR1 SGHAT, CDR2 FQNNGV. The ends were cut back, 0 bases at V and 2 bases at J, with 8 bases in the middle. The CDR3 loop reads CASSLDGIAGANVLTF. DNA for the CDR3: TGTGCCAGCAGCTTAGACGGTATCGCTGGGGCCAACGTCCTGACTTTC.